This record concerns one T cell receptor (beta chain) sequence. Germline V CDR1 and CDR2: SGHTA, FQGTGA. The CDR3 has 13 residues. Deletions cut 3 bases from V and 5 bases from J, with 10 bases between. These data come from a study of blood T cell repertoires in COVID-19. Here immunoSEQ multiplex PCR was the method, and the copy in TCRdb shows in-frame clones only, minus some. The data contain around 50,000 clones, 88% of them singletons. The sequence was obtained from a man over 45 with active COVID-19. The sequenced sample consisted of peripheral blood. The rearrangement joins TRBV7-3 to TRBJ2-5; perhaps TRBD1 as D (6 bases). CDR3 amino acids: CASSFQGLETQYF. CDR3 DNA sequence: TGTGCCAGCAGCTTTCAGGGGCTGGAGACCCAGTACTTC.